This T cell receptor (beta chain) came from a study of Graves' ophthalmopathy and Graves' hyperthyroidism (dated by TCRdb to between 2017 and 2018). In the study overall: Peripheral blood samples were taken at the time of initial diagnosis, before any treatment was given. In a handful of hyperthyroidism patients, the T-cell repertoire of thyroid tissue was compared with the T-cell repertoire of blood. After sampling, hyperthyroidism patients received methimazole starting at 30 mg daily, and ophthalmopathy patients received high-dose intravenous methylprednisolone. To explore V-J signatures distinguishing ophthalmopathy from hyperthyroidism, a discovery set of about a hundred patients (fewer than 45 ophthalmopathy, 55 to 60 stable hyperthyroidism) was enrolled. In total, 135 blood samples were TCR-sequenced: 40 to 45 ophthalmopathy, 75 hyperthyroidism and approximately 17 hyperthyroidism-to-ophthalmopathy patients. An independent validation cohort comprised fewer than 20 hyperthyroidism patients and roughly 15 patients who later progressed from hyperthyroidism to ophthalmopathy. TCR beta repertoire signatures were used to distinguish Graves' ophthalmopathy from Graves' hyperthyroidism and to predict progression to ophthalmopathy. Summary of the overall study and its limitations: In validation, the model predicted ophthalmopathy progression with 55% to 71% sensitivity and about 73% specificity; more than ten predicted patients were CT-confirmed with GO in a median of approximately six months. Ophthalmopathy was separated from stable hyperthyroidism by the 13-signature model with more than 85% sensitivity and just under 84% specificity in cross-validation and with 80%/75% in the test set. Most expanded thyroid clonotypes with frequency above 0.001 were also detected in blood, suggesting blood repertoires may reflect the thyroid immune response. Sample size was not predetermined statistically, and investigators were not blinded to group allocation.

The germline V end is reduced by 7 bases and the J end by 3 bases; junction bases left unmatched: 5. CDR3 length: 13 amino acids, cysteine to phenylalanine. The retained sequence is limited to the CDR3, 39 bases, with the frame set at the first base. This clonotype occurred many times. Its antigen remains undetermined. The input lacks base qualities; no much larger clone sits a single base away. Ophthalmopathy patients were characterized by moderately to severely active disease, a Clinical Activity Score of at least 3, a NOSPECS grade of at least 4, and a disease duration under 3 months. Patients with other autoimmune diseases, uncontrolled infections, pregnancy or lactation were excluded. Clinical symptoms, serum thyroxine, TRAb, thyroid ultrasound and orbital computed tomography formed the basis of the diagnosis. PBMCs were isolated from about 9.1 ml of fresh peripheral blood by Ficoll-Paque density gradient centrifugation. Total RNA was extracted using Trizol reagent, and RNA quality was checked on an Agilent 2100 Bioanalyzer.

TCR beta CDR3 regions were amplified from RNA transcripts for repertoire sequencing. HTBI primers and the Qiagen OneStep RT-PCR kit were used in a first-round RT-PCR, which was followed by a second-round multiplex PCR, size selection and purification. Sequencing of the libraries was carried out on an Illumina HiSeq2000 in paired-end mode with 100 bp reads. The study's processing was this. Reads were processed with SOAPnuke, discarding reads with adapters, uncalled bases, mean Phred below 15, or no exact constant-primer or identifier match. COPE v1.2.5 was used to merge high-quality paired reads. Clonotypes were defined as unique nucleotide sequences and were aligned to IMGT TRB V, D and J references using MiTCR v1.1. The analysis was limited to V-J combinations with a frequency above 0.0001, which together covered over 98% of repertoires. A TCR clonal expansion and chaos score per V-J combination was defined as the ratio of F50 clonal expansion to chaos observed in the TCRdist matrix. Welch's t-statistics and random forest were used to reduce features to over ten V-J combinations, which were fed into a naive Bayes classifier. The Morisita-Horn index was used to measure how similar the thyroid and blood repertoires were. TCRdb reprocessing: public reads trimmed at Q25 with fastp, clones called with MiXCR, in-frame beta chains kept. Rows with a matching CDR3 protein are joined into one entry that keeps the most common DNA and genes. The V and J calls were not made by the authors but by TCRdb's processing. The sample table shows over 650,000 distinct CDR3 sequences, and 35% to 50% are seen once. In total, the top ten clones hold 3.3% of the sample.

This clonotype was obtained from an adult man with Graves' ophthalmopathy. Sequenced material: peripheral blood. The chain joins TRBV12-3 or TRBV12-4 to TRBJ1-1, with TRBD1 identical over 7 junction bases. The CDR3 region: CASTLTGHTEAFF. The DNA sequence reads TGTGCCAGCACCCTGACAGGGCACACTGAAGCTTTCTTT.